This passage covers 18 T cell receptor beta chains from one sample sequenced in a study of T-cell memory formation after mild COVID-19. TCRdb ran MiXCR on the 5' RACE reads and lists one entry per CDR3 protein. The sample has under 600,000 distinct CDR3 sequences; less than 25% are singletons. Specimen: PBMCs or a T cell subset sorted from them (not recorded which). These receptors all stem from an adult woman who had mild COVID-19 (a few samples of this study predate the infection). Cell type and time point are not known.

The chain is built from TRBV25-1 and TRBJ2-4; TRBD2 might be the D (6 bases). This CDR3 is 13 amino acids long. Trimming shortened V by 1 base and J by 9 bases, and 10 bases separated the two germline ends. Germline V gene lookup returns CDR1 MGHDK and CDR2 SYGVNS. CDR3: CASSEFGGGIQYF. The CDR3, as DNA: TGTGCCAGCAGTGAATTTGGGGGAGGCATTCAGTACTTC.

V usage is TRBV28 and J usage is TRBJ2-2; TRBD1 is a possible D gene (6 bases). V was trimmed by 5 bases and J by 5 bases, leaving 21 bases between them. This CDR3 has 17 residues. Per the germline V gene, CDR1 is MDHEN and CDR2 is SYDVKM. The CDR3 spells CASSPLRDTRWTGELFF. As DNA, the CDR3 is TGTGCCAGCAGTCCCCTCCGGGACACCCGCTGGACCGGGGAGCTGTTTTTT.

Written as DNA, the CDR3 is TGTGCCAGCAGCTTATCCCCAGGGGAATGGGAGACCCAGTACTTC. Encoded protein: CASSLSPGEWETQYF. The chain recombines TRBV7-2 with TRBJ2-5; perhaps TRBD1 as D (6 bases). The V end was cut by 2 bases, the J end by 5 bases, with 15 bases between. Germline assignment: CDR1 SGHTA and CDR2 FQGNSA. The CDR3 length is 15 residues.

V and J are TRBV24-1 and TRBJ1-3, with a tentative D call TRBD1 (6 bases). The CDR3 contains 16 residues. Germline V gene data show CDR1 as KGHDR and CDR2 as SFDVKD. Trimming removed 2 bases at V and 0 bases at J, with 10 bases between. CDR3 region: CATSDSGTHSGNTIYF. The CDR3 DNA is TGTGCCACCAGTGATTCCGGGACACACTCTGGAAACACCATATATTTT.

This clonotype was seen a handful of times. This chain joins TRBV7-3 and TRBJ2-1; D ambiguous. Trimming removed 1 base from V and 6 bases from J, with 7 bases in between. The CDR3 covers 13 residues. CDR1 SGHTA and CDR2 FQGTGA come from the germline V gene. DNA of the CDR3: TGTGCCAGCAGCTTAATCGGTAGCAATGAGCAGTTCTTC. It translates to CASSLIGSNEQFF.

The rearrangement uses TRBV7-9 and TRBJ1-2; 9 bases align to TRBD1. With V trimmed by 5 bases and J by 5 bases, 6 bases remained unmatched. CDR3 length equals 14 residues. Germline V CDR1 and CDR2: SEHNR, FQNEAQ (reference sequence). The CDR3 region has the DNA TGTGCCAGCAGCATCGCGACAGGGGGGTATGGCTACACCTTC. Translation: CASSIATGGYGYTF.

The gene calls are TRBV19 and TRBJ2-1, with D perhaps TRBD2 (5 bases). Trimming left V 1 base short and J 6 bases short, with 13 bases between. Germline assignment: CDR1 LNHDA and CDR2 SQIVND (reference sequence). The CDR3 is made up of 15 amino acids. CDR3 DNA sequence: TGTGCCAGTAGTATAGCAAGCTGGACTTTCAATGAGCAGTTCTTC. Its translation is CASSIASWTFNEQFF.

The rearrangement joins TRBV6-6 to TRBJ1-5; no firm D call. The CDR3 loop spans 16 amino acids. Trimming stripped 5 bases from V and 0 bases from J, with 14 bases between. The V gene's germline CDR1 is MNHNY and CDR2 SVGAGI (reference sequence). In DNA form, the CDR3 reads TGTGCCAGCAGTCCCCCGACGTCGGGTAGCAATCAGCCCCAGCATTTT. Encoded protein: CASSPPTSGSNQPQHF.

This sequence joins TRBV20-1 and TRBJ1-2; D possibly corresponds to TRBD1 (5 bases). The V gene lost 6 bases and the J gene lost 4 bases, with 21 bases spanning the gap. CDR3 length: 15 residues. Germline CDR1 and CDR2: DFQATT and SNEGSKA (reference sequence). The chain's CDR3 is CSAQISRETGYGYTF. The CDR3 DNA reads as TGCAGTGCCCAAATAAGCAGGGAAACGGGCTATGGCTACACCTTC.

The chain carries TRBV19 and TRBJ1-5; TRBD1 is a possible D gene (6 bases). This CDR3 is built from 16 residues. Trimming cost V 4 bases and J 5 bases, with 18 bases left between them. Per the germline V gene, CDR1 is LNHDA and CDR2 is SQIVND (reference sequence). The CDR3 protein is CASSNGFQGWYQPQHF. The CDR3 DNA reads TGTGCCAGTAGTAATGGTTTCCAGGGGTGGTATCAGCCCCAGCATTTT. Drawing the rest from reference TRBV19 and TRBJ1-5, the complete variable domain is DGGITQSPKYLFRKEGQNVTLSCEQNLNHDAMYWYRQDPGQGLRLIYYSQIVNDFQKGDIAEGYSVSREKKESFPLTVTSAQKNPTAFYLCASSNGFQGWYQPQHFGDGTRLSIL.

A few counts support this clonotype. This chain joins TRBV5-6 and TRBJ2-7, with TRBD1 as a possible D gene (5 bases). CDR1 is SGHDT, CDR2 YYEEEE, per germline. V gave up 4 bases and J gave up 3 bases, with 14 bases separating them. This CDR3 is 14 amino acids long. The CDR3 coding sequence is TGTGCCAGCAGCCCTCTGGACATAATCTACGAGCAGTACTTC. This sequence encodes CASSPLDIIYEQYF.

This clonotype was found a few times. The rearrangement links TRBV5-4 to TRBJ2-5; 12 bases are a match to TRBD2. The CDR3 covers 16 residues. The germline gives CDR1 SGHNT, CDR2 YYREEE (reference sequence). V trimming: 5 bases; J trimming: 2 bases; junction bases outside the gene matches: 7. Here the CDR3 DNA reads TGTGCCAGCAGTCGTCGGACTAGCGGGGAACAAGAGACCCAGTACTTC. Its translation: CASSRRTSGEQETQYF.

The J gene is TRBJ2-2, the V gene TRBV24-1, with 10 bases aligning to TRBD2. This CDR3 comprises 14 residues. Germline V CDR1 and CDR2: KGHDR, SFDVKD. V was pared by 7 bases and J by 6 bases, with 4 bases of the junction left unmatched. CDR3 coding DNA: TGTGCCACCAGAGGGACTAGCGCGGCCGGGGAGCTGTTTTTT. Translation: CATRGTSAAGELFF.

The J gene is TRBJ2-2, the V gene TRBV29-1, with 8 bases lining up with TRBD1. Per germline, CDR1 SQVTM and CDR2 ANQGSEA. V shed 6 bases and J 3 bases; nucleotides not matched to a gene: 12. CDR3 length equals 16 residues. The CDR3 loop is CSVAGWTGYYTGELFF. The CDR3 nucleotides read TGCAGCGTCGCAGGCTGGACAGGGTACTACACCGGGGAGCTGTTTTTT.

The chain is built from TRBV19 and TRBJ2-7, with D tentatively TRBD1 (5 bases). The V and J ends lost 7 bases and 4 bases respectively, with 17 bases between them. Germline V lookup: CDR1 LNHDA, CDR2 SQIVND (reference sequence). There are 14 residues in the CDR3. CDR3 amino acids: CASMDTTTAYEQYF. CDR3 nucleotide sequence: TGTGCCAGTATGGACACGACCACCGCATACGAGCAGTACTTC.

This sequence joins TRBV29-1 and TRBJ2-7; 8 bases fit TRBD1. Germline V gene sequence: CDR1 SQVTM, CDR2 ANQGSEA. Trimming at V came to 4 bases and at J to 2 bases, leaving 4 bases not matched to a gene. The CDR3 spans 13 residues. Here the CDR3 reads CSVVGQVTYEQYF. In DNA, the CDR3 is TGCAGCGTTGTGGGACAGGTAACCTACGAGCAGTACTTC.

This clonotype has a handful of counts. The chain is built from TRBV5-6 and TRBJ2-7; TRBD2 matches 7 bases. Germline CDR1 reads SGHDT; CDR2 reads YYEEEE. The CDR3 length is 13 residues. With V trimmed by 5 bases and J by 7 bases, 9 bases remained unmatched. The DNA for the CDR3 is TGTGCCAGCAGTTATGCCATCGGGGGGGAGCAGTACTTC. Amino acids: CASSYAIGGEQYF. Looking up the rest from reference TRBV5-6 and TRBJ2-7 gives the full variable domain: DAGVTQSPTHLIKTRGQQVTLRCSPKSGHDTVSWYQQALGQGPQFIFQYYEEEERQRGNFPDRFSGHQFPNYSSELNVNALLLGDSALYLCASSYAIGGEQYFGPGTRLTVT.

The chain carries TRBV25-1 and TRBJ1-5; D might be TRBD1 (6 bases). Germline CDR1 is MGHDK and CDR2 is SYGVNS. The CDR3 totals 14 residues. V gave up 7 bases and J gave up 6 bases, with 16 bases separating them. This CDR3 reads CASTDQGMGQPQHF. CDR3 nucleotides: TGTGCCAGCACCGACCAGGGGATGGGTCAGCCCCAGCATTTT. The whole variable domain, remainder taken from reference TRBV25-1 and TRBJ1-5, is EADIYQTPRYLVIGTGKKITLECSQTMGHDKMYWYQQDPGMELHLIHYSYGVNSTEKGDLSSESTVSRIRTEHFPLTLESARPSHTSQYLCASTDQGMGQPQHFGDGTRLSIL.